These T cell receptor beta chains were read from a single sample in a study of early T cells in non-severe SARS-CoV-2 infection. MiXCR was run by TCRdb on the 5' RACE reads, yielding one entry per CDR3 protein. The repertoire has tens of thousands of distinct CDR3 sequences, 10% to 12% of them found once; the top ten carry about 2.7%. Sequencing was performed on whole blood, taken at baseline. Receptor source: an adult who was a healthcare worker with PCR-confirmed SARS-CoV-2 infection or an uninfected control (not recorded which). The CDR3 runs from the conserved cysteine through the conserved F or W. A D gene is named only where the DNA matches it firmly. Part of the rows lack a size; the others show once, few, many or a class for expanded clones.

d_call clone_size j_call v_call cdr3_nt cdr3_aa
TRBD1 medium-sized TRBJ1-1 TRBV9 TGTGCCAGCAGCGAGGGACAGAGGAACACTGAAGCTTTCTTT CASSEGQRNTEAFF
TRBD2 . TRBJ2-7 TRBV4-2 TGTGCCAGCAGCCAAGTCGGGGGGGCGCGGTTCGAGCAGTACTTC CASSQVGGARFEQYF
. . TRBJ2-3 TRBV7-9 TGTGCCAGCAGCTCATTGGGGAGACTAAACACAGATACGCAGTATTTT CASSSLGRLNTDTQYF
. many TRBJ2-7 TRBV12-3/TRBV12-4 TGTGCCAGCAGTGCGTCAGGGCCCGAGCAGTACTTC CASSASGPEQYF
. many TRBJ1-1 TRBV30 TGTGCCTGGAGCCCTCTCGCCACACGGGTGAAGGAAGCTTTCTTT CAWSPLATRVKEAFF
TRBD1 . TRBJ2-2 TRBV6-5 TGTGCCAGCAGAGCTGACAGGGGGTACACCGGGGAGCTGTTTTTT CASRADRGYTGELFF
TRBD1 few TRBJ1-2 TRBV10-2 TGCGCCAGCAGTGATGGGCAGGGGGGATACTATGGCTACACCTTC CASSDGQGGYYGYTF
. . TRBJ2-3 TRBV5-5 TGTGCCAGCAGCCCCTACCTAGGGGATACGCAGTATTTT CASSPYLGDTQYF
TRBD1 few TRBJ1-2 TRBV10-3 TGTGCCATCAGCGGGACAGACGCTTATGGCTACACCTTC CAISGTDAYGYTF
. many TRBJ1-1 TRBV7-9 TGTGCCAGCAGCTCGGCGGCGATGAACACTGAAGCTTTCTTT CASSSAAMNTEAFF
. few TRBJ2-4 TRBV18 TGTGCCAGCTCACCCCCTCAGGGGCGGCCGAGCCTTCAGTACTTC CASSPPQGRPSLQYF
. . TRBJ2-3 TRBV6-2/TRBV6-3 TGTGCCAGCAGCCTTCAGGGTAGCACAGATACGCAGTATTTT CASSLQGSTDTQYF
TRBD2 . TRBJ2-3 TRBV11-2 TGTGCCAGCAGCTTAAGCCAACTAGCGGGAACGCAGTATTTT CASSLSQLAGTQYF
. few TRBJ2-7 TRBV7-9 TGTGCCAGCACCCGAGCAGGGAGGCACGAGCAGTACTTC CASTRAGRHEQYF
. few TRBJ2-3 TRBV19 TGTGCCAGTAGGCGGGACCCCGCCACAGATACGCAGTATTTT CASRRDPATDTQYF
. . TRBJ2-4 TRBV6-2/TRBV6-3 TGTGCCAGCAGTTACCTGGAGGAGAGTAAAAACATTCAGTACTTC CASSYLEESKNIQYF
. few TRBJ2-5 TRBV7-8 TGTGCCAGCAGCTTAGCGGGGGCAGTGAAGACCCAGTACTTC CASSLAGAVKTQYF
TRBD1 few TRBJ2-7 TRBV3-1 TGTGCCAGCAGCCCCCAGACAGGGTCGAACGAGCAGTACTTC CASSPQTGSNEQYF
TRBD1 many TRBJ1-5 TRBV18 TGTGCCAGCTCTTCCACAGGGGCAGTTCAGCCCCAGCATTTT CASSSTGAVQPQHF
. . TRBJ2-7 TRBV2 TGTGCCAGCGGAGGGAGTCGAGGGACCTACGAGCAGTACTTC CASGGSRGTYEQYF
. few TRBJ2-3 TRBV5-1 TGCGCCAGCAGCATCCAGACAGGGACTAGCACAGATACGCAGTATTTT CASSIQTGTSTDTQYF
TRBD1 . TRBJ2-1 TRBV28 TGTGCCAGCAGTGGACAGGGCCAGGGTTACAATGAGCAGTTCTTC CASSGQGQGYNEQFF
. . TRBJ2-3 TRBV7-2 TGTGCCAGCAGCCCATACACAGATACGCAGTATTTT CASSPYTDTQYF
TRBD1 few TRBJ2-7 TRBV30 TGTGCCTGGAGTGGTGGACAGGGCAATCACTACGAGCAGTACTTC CAWSGGQGNHYEQYF
TRBD1 many TRBJ1-6 TRBV7-9 TGTGCCAGCAGCGGGGGGACAGCTTCACCCCTCCACTTT CASSGGTASPLHF
. few TRBJ2-7 TRBV18 TGTGCCAGCTCACCCGACAGGACGAGCCACGAGCAGTACTTC CASSPDRTSHEQYF
. . TRBJ1-6 TRBV6-5 TGTGCCAGCAGTTCCCGGGGAGGGTGGAATTCACCCCTCCACTTT CASSSRGGWNSPLHF
TRBD2 . TRBJ2-3 TRBV20-1 TGCAGTGCTAGCAGGACAGCGGGGGCGGCTTCAGATACGCAGTATTTT CSASRTAGAASDTQYF
TRBD1 few TRBJ2-4 TRBV5-6 TGTGCCAGCAGCTTGTTGCCGGGACAGACAAACATTCAGTACTTC CASSLLPGQTNIQYF
. . TRBJ2-1 TRBV6-5 TGTGCCAGCAGTTACTCTTTTCAGGGCAATGAGCAGTTCTTC CASSYSFQGNEQFF